These 25 T cell receptor beta chains originate from one sample sequenced in a study of control samples from healthy donors and cancer patients. TCRdb keeps only in-frame clones here, not all; method: immunoSEQ multiplex PCR. The sample records about 140,000 clones, roughly nine tenths being singletons. The sequenced sample was blood. The receptors come from a man aged 18 to 29 in good health.

The chain carries TRBV18 and TRBJ2-5, with D possibly being TRBD1 or TRBD2 (6 bases each). The CDR3 spans 15 residues. Trimming took 4 bases from V and 3 from J, leaving 15 bases between them. From germline, CDR1 is KGHSH and CDR2 LQKENI. CDR3 amino acids: CASSQTRGPEETQYF. The DNA of the CDR3 is TGTGCCAGCTCACAAACCCGGGGGCCTGAAGAGACCCAGTACTTC.

This clone was picked up one time. The rearrangement links TRBV29-1 to TRBJ1-4; no reliable D call. The CDR3 contains 11 residues. Germline CDR1 reads SQVTM; CDR2 reads ANQGSEA. Trimming stripped 4 bases from V and 5 bases from J, with 5 bases between. As DNA, the CDR3 is TGCAGCGTTGGGGCAAATGAAAAACTGTTTTTT. Translating gives CSVGANEKLFF. Filled out from reference TRBV29-1 and TRBJ1-4, the complete variable domain reads SAVISQKPSRDICQRGTSLTIQCQVDSQVTMMFWYRQQPGQSLTLIATANQGSEATYESGFVIDKFPISRPNLTFSTLTVSNMSPEDSSIYLCSVGANEKLFFGSGTQLSVL.

The rearrangement uses TRBV4-1 and TRBJ2-7; no firm D call. The germline V and J ends were trimmed by 1 base and 4 bases, with 8 bases remaining between them. This CDR3 is 13 amino acids long. Looked up from germline, CDR1 is MGHRA and CDR2 is YSYEKL. Here the CDR3 reads CASSQGREYEQYF. The CDR3 DNA reads as TGCGCCAGCAGCCAAGGACGAGAATACGAGCAGTACTTC.

The V call is TRBV19, the J call TRBJ2-1; 7 bases are shared with TRBD2. The J segment lost 5 bases and the V segment lost 7 bases, leaving 11 bases of the junction unmatched. Germline V gene data show CDR1 as LNHDA and CDR2 as SQIVND (reference sequence). This CDR3 has 15 amino acids. CDR3 sequence: CASNGIGTKNNEQFF. For the CDR3, the DNA is TGTGCCAGTAACGGAATCGGGACTAAGAACAATGAGCAGTTCTTC.

V is TRBV7-9 and J is TRBJ2-1; D gene uncertain. V was clipped by 5 bases and J by 3 bases, with 5 bases between them. CDR3 length: 12 residues. Germline CDR1 is SEHNR and CDR2 is FQNEAQ (reference sequence). CDR3 region: CASSARYNEQFF. In nucleotides, the CDR3 is TGTGCCAGCAGCGCCCGCTACAATGAGCAGTTCTTC.

CDR3 region: CTSSQDLIGHPQRYEQYF. CDR3 nucleotide sequence: TGCACCAGCAGCCAAGATTTAATCGGGCACCCCCAACGCTACGAGCAGTACTTC. This rearrangement joins TRBV1 to TRBJ2-7. TRBV1 is a documented pseudogene. The CDR3 is 18 amino acids.

There are a few counts of this clone. This chain links TRBV2 with TRBJ2-7; 12 bases map to TRBD2. This CDR3 has 15 amino acids. CDR1 SNHLY and CDR2 FYNNEI come from the germline V gene. The V gene end was trimmed by 6 bases and the J gene end by 4 bases; junction bases not matched to a gene: 7. DNA of the CDR3: TGTGCCAGCAGCCAATTTACTAGCGGGGGGTACGAGCAGTACTTC. It translates to CASSQFTSGGYEQYF.

The J gene is TRBJ2-7, the V gene TRBV19; 9 nucleotides agree with TRBD1. V was clipped by 7 bases and J by 2 bases; unmatched bases: 6. Germline CDR1 and CDR2: LNHDA and SQIVND (reference sequence). The CDR3 has 14 amino acids. As DNA, the CDR3 is TGTGCCAGTAAGGTTAGACAGGGGGCCTACGAGCAGTACTTC. Its translation: CASKVRQGAYEQYF.

This chain connects TRBV7-9 to TRBJ2-1, with a tentative D call TRBD2 (7 bases). Germline V CDR1 and CDR2: SEHNR, FQNEAQ (reference sequence). The CDR3 loop spans 16 amino acids. The V and J ends lost 1 base and 2 bases respectively, with 12 bases between them. Here the CDR3 DNA reads TGTGCCAGCAGCTTAGGGGCGGGGGCGGCCTACAATGAGCAGTTCTTC. Its translation is CASSLGAGAAYNEQFF.

This chain uses TRBV4-1 with TRBJ1-5; D uncertain. V lost 1 base and J lost 8, with 21 bases in between. Germline assignment: CDR1 MGHRA and CDR2 YSYEKL. The CDR3 loop spans 17 amino acids. CDR3 in amino acids: CASSQVLGAGFGEPQHF. The CDR3 DNA sequence: TGCGCCAGCAGCCAAGTGTTAGGCGCCGGGTTCGGGGAGCCCCAGCATTTT.

The CDR3 here is CASSLGGGTSSYEQYF. CDR3 nucleotides: TGTGCCAGCAGCTTGGGGGGCGGGACTAGCTCCTACGAGCAGTACTTC. This sequence joins TRBV5-6 and TRBJ2-7, with 8 nucleotides matching TRBD2. V lost 0 bases and J lost 0; bases outside the gene matches: 5. The CDR3 length is 16 residues. Germline values: CDR1 SGHDT, CDR2 YYEEEE.

The rearrangement joins TRBV7-2 to TRBJ1-2; TRBD1 matches 10 bases. Per germline, CDR1 SGHTA and CDR2 FQGNSA. There are 16 residues in the CDR3. Unmatched junction bases numbered 5, after V lost 2 bases and J lost 2 bases. The CDR3 coding sequence is TGTGCCAGCAGCTTATCCGGGGGACAGGGGAACTATGGCTACACCTTC. Encoded protein: CASSLSGGQGNYGYTF.

This chain uses TRBV7-9 with TRBJ2-5, with 8 bases matching TRBD1. This CDR3 contains 16 residues. Germline CDR1 reads SEHNR; CDR2 reads FQNEAQ (reference sequence). After removal of 3 bases from V and 2 bases from J, the junction contained 8 bases not matched to a gene. In DNA form, the CDR3 reads TGTGCCAGCAGCTTTCTCATCTACAGGGGGCAAGAGACCCAGTACTTC. This translates into CASSFLIYRGQETQYF.

This chain connects TRBV7-9 to TRBJ2-5, with 8 bases fitting TRBD2. The CDR3 covers 14 residues. V lost 1 base to trimming and J lost 4 bases; unmatched junction nucleotides: 2. Germline CDR1 SEHNR, CDR2 FQNEAQ (reference sequence). Here the CDR3 DNA reads TGTGCCAGCAGCTTAGGTCTAGCGGGAGAGACCCAGTACTTC. It is translated as CASSLGLAGETQYF.

This chain links TRBV7-3 with TRBJ2-1; D remains ambiguous. Germline V gene sequence: CDR1 SGHTA, CDR2 FQGTGA. The V end lost 4 bases, the J end lost 7 bases, and 14 bases lay between the germline ends. The length of the CDR3 is 14 residues. The DNA for the CDR3 is TGTGCCAGCAGCTCCAATGGGTTGCTAAATGAGCAGTTCTTC. Amino acid sequence: CASSSNGLLNEQFF.

The chain employs TRBV14 and TRBJ1-1, with D possibly TRBD1 on 5 matching bases. The CDR3 sequence is 12 residues long. Germline CDR1 and CDR2: SGHDN and FVKESK. Trimming pared 5 bases from V and 6 bases from J, leaving 10 bases between. The CDR3 spells CASSFGGAEAFF. CDR3 coding DNA: TGTGCCAGCAGCTTCGGGGGGGCTGAAGCTTTCTTT.

V gene TRBV12-5 combines with J gene TRBJ2-5, with 11 bases that match TRBD2. Looked up from germline, CDR1 is LGHNT and CDR2 is FRNRAP. The ends lost 2 bases at V and 5 bases at J; junction bases unmatched: 7. The CDR3 has 16 amino acids. This chain's CDR3 is CASGLTLAGGGETQYF. The DNA of the CDR3 is TGTGCTAGTGGTTTGACCCTAGCGGGGGGAGGTGAGACCCAGTACTTC.

V usage is TRBV30 and J usage is TRBJ1-5, with 8 bases aligning to TRBD1. The J segment lost 7 bases and the V segment lost 4 bases, leaving 24 bases of the junction unmatched. This CDR3 comprises 19 residues. CDR1 is GTSNPN, CDR2 SVGIG, per germline (reference sequence). Written as DNA, the CDR3 is TGTGCCTGGACTCCCCGGGACAGGAAAGGGACAGTGGGGCGACAGCCCCAGCATTTT. It yields the protein CAWTPRDRKGTVGRQPQHF.

This clone appeared once. The genes are TRBV4-1 and TRBJ2-5; 7 nucleotides align to TRBD1. V was pared by 2 bases and J by 4 bases, with 10 bases of the junction left unmatched. Germline CDR1 is MGHRA and CDR2 is YSYEKL. CDR3 length: 16 amino acids. CDR3 sequence reads: CASSQRIGTARETQYF. The CDR3 region has the DNA TGCGCCAGCAGCCAACGGATCGGGACAGCCAGAGAGACCCAGTACTTC.

About this clone itself: Different DNA sequences within this sample yield the same CDR3. V usage is TRBV5-1 and J usage is TRBJ2-7, with 7 positions matching TRBD1. The germline gives CDR1 SGHRS, CDR2 YFSETQ. CDR3 length: 14 residues. Trimming removed 0 bases from V and 0 bases from J; junction bases left unmatched: 0. CDR3 bases: TGCGCCAGCAGCTTGGGGGACAGCTCCTACGAGCAGTACTTC. Translating it yields CASSLGDSSYEQYF.

The chain has TRBV7-2 and TRBJ2-7, with D perhaps TRBD1 (5 bases). Trimming cost V 1 base and J 7 bases, with 11 bases left between them. Per the germline V gene, CDR1 is SGHTA and CDR2 is FQGNSA. The length of the CDR3 is 13 residues. The CDR3, as DNA: TGTGCCAGCAGCTTAGAAGGGGTAGGGGAGCAGTACTTC. Translating gives CASSLEGVGEQYF.

CDR3 in amino acids: CASSVGTGGKEKLFF. In DNA, the CDR3 is TGCGCCAGCAGCGTGGGGACAGGGGGAAAAGAAAAACTGTTTTTT. The gene calls are TRBV5-1 and TRBJ1-4; 11 positions agree with TRBD1. The CDR3 totals 15 residues. Germline V gene data show CDR1 as SGHRS and CDR2 as YFSETQ. V dropped 4 bases and J dropped 8; count of bases not matched to a gene: 7.

V gene TRBV30 combines with J gene TRBJ1-2; D unresolved. V lost 0 bases and J lost 2, with 13 bases in between. Germline-derived CDR1 and CDR2 are GTSNPN and SVGIG (reference sequence). The CDR3 has 15 residues. CDR3: CAWSVFGGANYGYTF. CDR3 coding DNA: TGTGCCTGGAGTGTATTTGGAGGAGCAAACTATGGCTACACCTTC.

The chain links TRBV13 to TRBJ2-3; D perhaps matches TRBD1 (6 bases). This CDR3 region has 15 residues. The germline V and J ends were trimmed by 4 bases and 4 bases, with 15 bases remaining between them. Germline V CDR1 and CDR2: PRHDT, FYEKMQ (reference sequence). CDR3 in DNA: TGTGCCAGCAGCTCCTTACAGGGCTCTCCAGATACGCAGTATTTT. Protein: CASSSLQGSPDTQYF.

The chain combines TRBV5-1 with TRBJ1-6; the match to TRBD1 covers 11 bases. Looked up from germline, CDR1 is SGHRS and CDR2 is YFSETQ. There are 17 residues in the CDR3. Trimming took 0 bases from V and 9 from J; bases not matched to a gene: 8. The CDR3: CASSLGIGTGGISPLHF. CDR3 DNA: TGCGCCAGCAGCTTGGGTATTGGGACAGGGGGGATTTCACCCCTCCACTTT.